Presented here are 8 T cell receptor beta chains from one specimen sequenced in a study of T cell responses to AZD1222 COVID-19 vaccine. The method was immunoSEQ multiplex PCR; TCRdb's version includes in-frame clones alone and lacks a portion of them. The table has 130,000 to 150,000 clones, around 88% seen once; the top ten hold 2% to 2.5%. This sample comprised peripheral blood, obtained on day 0 of AZD1222 vaccination. Receptors were obtained from an adult in good health.

This rearrangement joins TRBV6-2 or TRBV6-3 to TRBJ1-1; a possible D gene is TRBD1 (6 bases). The CDR3 runs 14 residues. Trimming pared 4 bases from V and 2 bases from J, leaving 11 bases between. Germline V lookup: CDR1 MNHEY, CDR2 SVGEGT. This CDR3 is CASSFKGGNTEAFF. CDR3 sequence (DNA): TGTGCCAGCAGTTTTAAGGGGGGTAACACTGAAGCTTTCTTT.

The rearrangement uses TRBV19 and TRBJ2-2, with 9 bases identical to TRBD1. Germline V gene lookup returns CDR1 LNHDA and CDR2 SQIVND (reference sequence). V lost 4 bases to trimming and J lost 4 bases; unmatched junction nucleotides: 16. This CDR3 region has 19 residues. In nucleotides, the CDR3 is TGTGCCAGTAGTAGCACTGCTGACCCGGGACAGGGTCGCACCGGGGAGCTGTTTTTT. Translation gives CASSSTADPGQGRTGELFF.

The CDR3 reads CSASALAGAYNEQFF. CDR3 sequence (DNA): TGCAGTGCTAGTGCACTAGCGGGCGCCTACAATGAGCAGTTCTTC. This chain links TRBV20-1 with TRBJ2-1, with 9 positions matching TRBD2. V trimming: 3 bases; J trimming: 2 bases; junction bases outside the gene matches: 5. Looked up from germline, CDR1 is DFQATT and CDR2 is SNEGSKA (reference sequence). This CDR3 comprises 15 residues.

The rearrangement links TRBV20-1 to TRBJ1-1; 10 bases are shared with TRBD1. Germline CDR1 and CDR2: DFQATT and SNEGSKA (reference sequence). V was clipped by 3 bases and J by 10 bases; unmatched bases: 8. The CDR3 runs to 13 residues. The CDR3, as DNA: TGCAGTGCTAGTGGAGACAGGGGGCAGGGAGCTTTCTTT. It specifies CSASGDRGQGAFF.

The chain uses TRBV11-2 and TRBJ2-1; D call uncertain. Between the trimmed V and J ends, which lost 1 base and 9 bases, there was a span of 10 bases. Germline loops: CDR1 SGHAT, CDR2 FQNNGV. The CDR3 totals 13 residues. CDR3 nucleotides: TGTGCCAGCAGCTTAGGTTTTAGTTTTGAGCAGTTCTTC. This codes for CASSLGFSFEQFF.

The V and J genes are TRBV28 and TRBJ2-6, with no clear D. CDR3 length equals 12 residues. The germline CDR1 and CDR2 sequences are MDHEN and SYDVKM. Trimming stripped 9 bases from V and 0 bases from J, with 3 bases between. CDR3 residues: CASVSGANVLTF. Written as DNA, the CDR3 is TGTGCCAGTGTCTCTGGGGCCAACGTCCTGACTTTC.

V gene TRBV29-1 combines with J gene TRBJ2-7; D uncertain. The CDR3 is 13 amino acids. The V gene lost 7 bases and the J gene lost 6 bases, with 19 bases spanning the gap. CDR1 SQVTM and CDR2 ANQGSEA come from the germline V gene. This CDR3 reads CSANVARGGEQYF. CDR3 in DNA: TGCAGCGCCAACGTAGCTAGAGGCGGCGAGCAGTACTTC.

The chain carries TRBV13 and TRBJ2-6; maybe TRBD2 (5 bases). V lost 3 bases and J lost 4, with 13 bases in between. This CDR3 spans 16 amino acids. Per the germline V gene, CDR1 is PRHDT and CDR2 is FYEKMQ (reference sequence). CDR3 protein: CASSFKGEPGANVLTF. DNA of the CDR3: TGTGCCAGCAGCTTCAAGGGAGAACCCGGGGCCAACGTCCTGACTTTC. The whole variable domain, filled in from reference TRBV13 and TRBJ2-6, reads AAGVIQSPRHLIKEKRETATLKCYPIPRHDTVYWYQQGPGQDPQFLISFYEKMQSDKGSIPDRFSAQQFSDYHSELNMSSLELGDSALYFCASSFKGEPGANVLTFGAGSRLTVL.